The 8 T cell receptor beta chains below come from one sample, sequenced in a study of cytomegalovirus exposure and HLA in healthy donors. Amplification used 60 Vbeta primers and 13 Jbeta primers. Sequencing used immunoSEQ multiplex PCR; TCRdb keeps in-frame clones, though not all of them. Here the sample spans under 300,000 clones, approximately 91% being singletons. Sequences were obtained from PBMCs. The receptors stem from a girl aged 2 to 10 in good health and CMV-seronegative.

V gene TRBV6-5 combines with J gene TRBJ1-4; D perhaps matches TRBD1 (5 bases). Trimming took 0 bases from V and 8 from J, leaving 16 bases between them. The CDR3 loop spans 16 amino acids. The germline V gene has CDR1 MNHEY and CDR2 SVGAGI. The CDR3, as DNA: TGTGCCAGCAGTTACTCTCCCGGGACTCAAAAGGAAAAACTGTTTTTT. The encoded protein is CASSYSPGTQKEKLFF.

The genes are TRBV2 and TRBJ2-5, with 8 bases fitting TRBD2. The tail of the sequence fits TRBJ2-7 better, so the J call may be wrong. The germline V gene encodes CDR1 SNHLY and CDR2 FYNNEI. The CDR3 is made up of 14 amino acids. The CDR3: CASSGREGGDEQYF. The CDR3 nucleotides read TGTGCCAGCAGTGGTCGGGAGGGTGGAGACGAGCAGTACTTC.

The rearrangement uses TRBV19 and TRBJ2-1, with 8 bases that match TRBD2. The ends lost 5 bases at V and 4 bases at J; junction bases unmatched: 13. This CDR3 has 17 amino acids. CDR1 LNHDA and CDR2 SQIVND come from the germline V gene (reference sequence). The CDR3 bases are TGTGCCAGTAGTCCCCATTCACTAGCGGCTTTTTACAATGAGCAGTTCTTC. It is translated as CASSPHSLAAFYNEQFF.

The chain has TRBV9 and TRBJ2-5, with 8 bases lining up with TRBD1. The J call may be wrong; the DNA end is better matched by TRBJ2-7. The CDR3 extends over 15 amino acids. CDR1 and CDR2 from the germline V gene are SGDLS and YYNGEE. The CDR3 spells CASSRGQGENYEQYF. The CDR3 DNA reads TGTGCCAGCAGTAGAGGACAGGGTGAAAACTACGAGCAGTACTTC.

The chain links TRBV2 to TRBJ1-1, with D tentatively TRBD1 (5 bases). The CDR3 runs 14 residues. Trimming took 3 bases from V and 1 from J, leaving 9 bases between them. CDR1 is SNHLY, CDR2 FYNNEI, per germline. CDR3 amino acids: CASSENRWNTEAFF. The CDR3 nucleotides are TGTGCCAGCAGTGAGAACAGGTGGAACACTGAAGCTTTCTTT.

V gene TRBV21-1 combines with J gene TRBJ1-1; the tabulated D call, TRBD1, remains unverified against the DNA. TRBV21-1 has pseudogene status. The length of the CDR3 is 15 residues. The chain's CDR3 is CASSTTGIMNTEAFF. DNA of the CDR3: TGTGCCAGCAGCACGACAGGGATCATGAACACTGAAGCTTTCTTT.

CDR3 nucleotide sequence: TGTGCCAGCAGCATGCAGGGGTTCGCTGAAGCTTTCTTT. Residues: CASSMQGFAEAFF. The V and J genes are TRBV5-5 and TRBJ1-1, with D perhaps TRBD1 (6 bases). Germline CDR1 SGHKS, CDR2 YYEKEE (reference sequence). The CDR3 runs to 13 residues. Trimming removed 4 bases at V and 6 bases at J, with 13 bases between.

This clone appeared a single time. V is TRBV6-4 and J is TRBJ2-1; 8 bases match TRBD2. The CDR3 totals 16 residues. CDR1 and CDR2 from the germline V gene are MRHNA and SNTAGT. V gave up 5 bases and J gave up 0 bases; unmatched junction bases: 6. The CDR3 bases are TGTGCCAGCAGTCCCTTAGCGGGGAGCTCCTACAATGAGCAGTTCTTC. As protein: CASSPLAGSSYNEQFF.